The TCR beta chain described here comes from a study of cytomegalovirus exposure and HLA in healthy donors. The study's findings and limits: The study labeled 170 or so TCR beta chains cytomegalovirus-associated. Accounts indicate the classifier identified cytomegalovirus status with strong specificity and sensitivity.

This CDR3 comprises 14 residues. V lost 1 base, J lost 1 base, and 8 bases lay in between. From germline, CDR1 is KGHSH and CDR2 LQKENI. As regards this clone: Its antigen is not known.

Data came from immunoSEQ multiplex PCR; TCRdb stores just in-frame clones and leaves some out. The sample yields 250,000 to 300,000 clones, 85% to 90% seen once. This TCR came from a woman under 30 in good health and CMV-seronegative. This chain links TRBV18 with TRBJ2-7; D gene unclear. Sequenced material: PBMCs. CDR3: CASSPRGGSYEQYV. CDR3 sequence (DNA): TGTGCCAGCTCACCACGTGGCGGTTCCTACGAGCAGTACGTC.